This TCR beta chain is drawn from a study of OX40 agonist ivuxolimab in advanced cancers. The wider study: People who had prior anti-PD-1, anti-PD-L1 or anti-CTLA-4 therapy could take part, and under 50% had some.

Germline CDR1 SQVTM, CDR2 ANQGSEA. V shed 6 bases, J shed 0 bases, and the junction held 6 bases outside the gene matches. The CDR3 has 15 amino acids. Assay used: immunoSEQ multiplex PCR; TCRdb lists only in-frame clones, some missing. The profile shows more than 55,000 clones, more than 80% of them singletons. The receptor was derived from an adult with an advanced solid tumor such as melanoma, head and neck, liver or kidney cancer. Sequencing used CD4+ or CD8+ T cells sorted from blood, obtained in a trial of the OX40 agonist ivuxolimab. The chain couples TRBV29-1 to TRBJ2-3, with TRBD2 matching over 10 bases. CDR3 sequence: CSVPTSGASTDTQYF. CDR3 DNA sequence: TGCAGCGTCCCCACTAGCGGGGCTAGCACAGATACGCAGTATTTT.